This T cell receptor beta chain was captured in a study of cytomegalovirus exposure and HLA in healthy donors (dated by TCRdb to about 2017). Looking at the study overall: An earlier analysis of 550 to 700 of the donors reported about 250 Gb of sequence data and roughly 110 million unique TCR beta sequences from 190 million or so T cells. About 300 gigabases of sequencing data and approximately 92 million unique TCR sequences made up an early release that covered approximately 620 HLA-typed donors. The genetic ancestry cluster associated with self-reported Caucasian donors included 81% of the roughly 400 genotyped donors. The study aimed to test whether signatures of past pathogen exposure could be identified by cataloging public T cell receptors. The study used immunosequencing to profile the T cell repertoires of under 700 subjects and linked those repertoires to cytomegalovirus serostatus. In addition to the first cohort of 650 to 750 subjects, a separate validation cohort of approximately 120 different subjects was used. High-throughput TCR immunosequencing, statistical association of individual TCRs with disease status, and machine learning were combined to predict cytomegalovirus infection status. In a later analysis, previously published TCR beta repertoires from more than 500 donors were re-analyzed and high-resolution HLA genotyping was added so that TCR occurrence patterns could be studied. In the later analysis, no new phenotypic data were used to find candidate immune exposures; instead, reliance was placed on TCR beta sequences and their occurrence across donors. To decide whether each TCR beta V gene segment behaved as functional or pseudogenic, an earlier analysis of some 570 of the donors relied on high-throughput TCR beta sequencing. Donor age, sex, ethnicity and CMV serostatus were collected together with the repertoire data. A later genetic analysis took genome-wide SNP genotypes for about three fifths of the 666 donors and used that subset as a discovery cohort. Every repertoire in the discovery cohort had been generated on one and the same sequencing platform. Class I and class II HLA loci were covered by the typing at four-digit resolution. The number of donors typed differed by locus, with about 629-630 for A, B, C, DRB1 and DQB1, roughly 520 for DQA1, over 600 for DPA1, and some 450 for DPB1. Because of strong linkage in the cohort, four to six DR-DQ haplotypes were treated as single units for association and clustering. On average, approximately 250,000 unique TCR beta nucleotide sequences were sequenced per donor among 300 to 500 genotyped donors of the cohort, with approximately 18% of those sequences being non-productive. Broader findings and caveats from the paper: An earlier analysis of around 500 of the donors showed that most TCR beta V segments appeared in productive rearrangements either about 87% or about 30% of the time, which broadly matched IMGT annotations. Presence/absence analyses assumed roughly uniform sequencing depth across donors, an assumption that may not hold. The cohort was sequenced for TCR beta chains only, and without alpha or paired-chain data the features that could be detected were limited. In the study, 164 TCR beta chains were listed as associated with cytomegalovirus. In a later genetic analysis, fewer N-insertions in productive TCRs were reported among donors in an Asian-associated ancestry cluster than the roughly 710-donor mean. In a later analysis, 16,951 TCR beta sequences were associated with specific HLA alleles at a false discovery rate of 0.05. A later analysis found that most CMV-associated TCR beta chains appeared HLA-restricted, with HLA associations seemingly driven largely by CMV exposure. When HLA alleles, especially DR and DQ, strongly co-occurred, attributing TCR associations to individual alleles was difficult. Compared with equally common non-associated chains, HLA-associated TCR beta chains in a later analysis were more clonally expanded and had lower generation probabilities. While some public TCRs were present in many individuals, most TCR sequences turned up only very rarely across donors. The sequencing pipeline was judged likely to have produced a cluster of highly shared sequence variants as a technical artifact. According to the authors, the approach could potentially be generalized to other disease states and immunological phenotypes. A later analysis reported that several top co-occurrence clusters appeared linked to parvovirus B19, influenza, CMV and Epstein-Barr virus. Because HLA typing was unavailable for some donors at each locus, only the typed subset was used in association tests. For the cohort, immune exposure information was limited to CMV serostatus. In both the original and validation cohorts, the classifier was reported to diagnose cytomegalovirus status with high specificity and sensitivity. In a later analysis, the rate of TCR association differed among HLA loci, with DRB1 alleles having the most associated TCRs and HLA-C alleles having the fewest. Some 16 rarely observed V segments, including chromosome 9 orphons, were excluded from the earlier analysis of almost 600 of the donors because counts were too low. Three of the identified cytomegalovirus-associated TCR beta chains were confirmed in vitro to be specific for cytomegalovirus antigens. In a later genetic analysis, a missense DCLRE1C variant was associated with V-gene and J-gene trimming of TCR beta chains, and the association was replicated in an independent cohort. Correlated functional status among segregating V segments might reflect linkage disequilibrium, but an unknown experimental factor could not be ruled out. A further reported finding was that TCR beta sequences accurately predicted the HLA-A and HLA-B alleles for most subjects in the first cohort. Some IMGT-functional V segments, including TRBV6-2 and TRBV6-3, could not be distinguished by the 87-base-pair reads and were therefore excluded.

The cohort consisted of 666 healthy bone marrow donors. All cohort members were sampled while nominally healthy, although unrecorded immune exposures were likely present. The donor was CMV seropositive and belonged to the group of 270 or so seropositive cohort members. A peripheral blood sample was provided by each donor, and peripheral blood mononuclear cells were used for TCR beta sequencing. The Qiagen DNeasy Blood Extraction Kit was used to extract genomic DNA from the blood cell samples. Including the terminal cysteine and phenylalanine, the CDR3 comprises 15 residues. The sequence is cut down to CDR3 DNA, 45 bases in frame from base 1. The germline V gene (reference sequence) yields SEHNR for CDR1 and FQNEAQ for CDR2. V loses 1 base, J loses 5 bases, and the germline ends lie 14 bases apart. Note on this clone: No cognate antigen has been identified for it. Base-call qualities are not available, and no considerably larger clone is one nucleotide away.

The library was prepared using the immunoSEQ multiplex PCR assay. The multiplex PCR relied on a mix of 60 forward primers for TCR Vbeta segments and 13 reverse primers for TCR Jbeta segments. A multiplex PCR assay on genomic DNA amplified the CDR3 region of rearranged TCR beta genes. The Illumina HiSeq System was used to sequence the amplified TCR beta libraries as 87-base-pair reads. Processing in the source paper ran as follows. In a later analysis, some 80 million unique TCR beta chains were counted across the 690 or so repertoires, and roughly 11 million of these chains were shared by at least two donors. A nearest-neighbor algorithm error-corrected the raw reads and collapsed the reads into unique sequences, merging closely related sequences to remove PCR and sequencing errors. To assign V, D and J gene segments, CDR3 sequences were aligned to IMGT reference sequences. Each retained sequence needed at least a six-nucleotide match to both a V gene segment and a J gene segment. A rearrangement was called productive if the CDR3 had no stop codons and remained in frame with V and J, and every other rearrangement was called non-productive. Following IMGT convention, CDR3 was defined as the stretch from the second conserved V-encoded cysteine to the conserved J-encoded phenylalanine. Sequences without an unambiguous match to a single V gene segment were excluded from the earlier analysis of over 500 of the donors. In an earlier analysis of several hundred of the donors, V segments were called functional above 56.7% productive rearrangements and were called segregating when the between-donor standard deviation exceeded 5%. To diagnose cytomegalovirus status from the catalog of TCR beta chain sequences, a statistical classification framework was built. In a later analysis, TCR nucleotide sequences were compared against IMGT/GENE-DB human TR gene sequences so that V and J genes could be assigned. A later analysis assigned CDR3 sequences and most-parsimonious VDJ recombination scenarios with the TCRdist pipeline. In a later analysis, each TCR beta chain was defined by its CDR3 amino acid sequence together with its V-gene family, and reads lacking a unique V-gene family were excluded. As a way to deal with suspected cross-contamination and a sequencing artifact, a later analysis dropped 450 to 700 nucleotide sequences that were highly shared and had low generation probability. In a later analysis, a clonal expansion index was calculated for each public chain from normalized within-repertoire ranks of inferred template counts. In a later analysis, generation probabilities were computed with a VDJ recombination model fitted to out-of-frame rearrangements, and the resulting probabilities were checked against IGoR. In a later analysis, hypergeometric tests were used to score TCR-TCR, TCR-HLA and TCR-CMV co-occurrence, with a repertoire-size bias correction applied to TCR pairs. To estimate false discovery rates, a later analysis permuted the HLA or CMV assignments 20 times. In a later analysis, co-occurring TCRs were grouped with DBSCAN, and TCRdist sequence similarity was added when clustering was performed within HLA-allele-positive subsets. For co-occurrence clustering, repertoires with fewer than 30,000 or more than 120,000 public chains were excluded, along with roughly 5 repertoires with anomalous nucleotide sharing. TCRdb took over this immuneACCESS table, retaining in-frame rearrangements with V and J assigned. Such tables are incomplete; in checked studies, under half of the missing clones stem from an unresolved V gene, and the remainder is unexplained. That table is the source of V, J and clone size, and D and trimming were worked out from the DNA. For this sample there are some 150,000 clones; less than 85% appear just once. 6% to 6.5% of the sample rests with the top ten.

Sequenced: PBMCs. The TCR sequence derives from a man in his fifties or sixties in good health and CMV-seropositive. Recombination connected TRBV7-9 to TRBJ2-5; a tentative D match to TRBD2 spans 5 bases. The DNA is TGTGCCAGCAGCTTAGTTCCTAGTGGCGGGGAGACCCAGTACTTC. The resulting protein is CASSLVPSGGETQYF.